Each of the 22 T cell receptor beta chains below was sequenced from the same sample in a study of T cells in Graves' hyperthyroidism and ophthalmopathy. RNA transcripts provided the source from which TCR beta CDR3 regions were amplified. When the TCR CDR3 underwent first-round RT-PCR, the HTBI primer set was used. TCRdb processed the multiplex PCR reads anew with MiXCR; each CDR3 protein has one entry. Of 350,000 or so distinct CDR3 sequences in the sample, 15% to 20% are singletons; the top ten hold about 53%. Sequencing was carried out using blood. Receptors originate from a woman between 45 and 60 years old with Graves' hyperthyroidism.

The DNA for the CDR3 is TGTGCCAGTAGTATAAGGGCAGGGAGTGGCACTGAAGCTTTCTTT. As protein: CASSIRAGSGTEAFF. This chain uses TRBV19 with TRBJ1-1; D may be TRBD1 (5 bases). The CDR3 loop spans 15 amino acids. The germline CDR1 and CDR2 sequences are LNHDA and SQIVND (reference sequence). V lost 2 bases and J 4 bases, leaving 14 bases between the germline ends.

This chain uses TRBV4-1 with TRBJ1-6; D is uncertain. The V gene's germline CDR1 is MGHRA and CDR2 YSYEKL. The CDR3 consists of 14 residues. V was clipped by 0 bases and J by 9 bases, with 9 bases between them. CDR3 region: CASSQDVRGSPLHF. The CDR3 DNA reads TGCGCCAGCAGCCAAGACGTTCGGGGTTCACCCCTCCACTTT.

There are a few counts of this clonotype. The chain links TRBV27 to TRBJ2-1; 9 bases agree with TRBD2. V trimming: 10 bases; J trimming: 0 bases; junction bases outside the gene matches: 7. The CDR3 has 15 residues. Germline CDR1 reads MNHEY; CDR2 reads SMNVEV (reference sequence). This chain's CDR3 is CATETSGYSYNEQFF. The CDR3, as DNA: TGTGCCACAGAGACTAGCGGATACTCCTACAATGAGCAGTTCTTC.

The sample holds many counts of this clonotype. The V gene is TRBV6-1, the J gene TRBJ2-1; a weak D match, TRBD2 (6 bases). Germline V CDR1 and CDR2: MNHNS, SASEGT. The V end lost 1 base, the J end lost 4 bases, and 20 bases lay between the germline ends. This CDR3 comprises 18 residues. The CDR3 spells CASSEGGGLSSLYNEQFF. In DNA, the CDR3 is TGTGCCAGCAGTGAAGGTGGAGGGTTATCCTCCCTTTACAATGAGCAGTTCTTC.

This clonotype was counted ten times or more. V is TRBV20-1 and J is TRBJ1-1; D call uncertain. The CDR3 spans 12 residues. Germline V lookup: CDR1 DFQATT, CDR2 SNEGSKA (reference sequence). V was pared by 6 bases and J by 3 bases, with 11 bases between. The CDR3 sequence is CSAQRRDTEAFF. The CDR3 coding sequence is TGCAGTGCCCAAAGGCGGGACACTGAAGCTTTCTTT.

This clonotype was observed a handful of times. The chain combines TRBV5-1 with TRBJ2-6; TRBD1 aligns across 8 bases. This CDR3 comprises 13 residues. Germline assignment: CDR1 SGHRS and CDR2 YFSETQ. The V segment lost 4 bases and the J segment 12 bases; nucleotides outside the gene matches: 6. CDR3 DNA: TGCGCCAGCAGCCAAGGACAGGGTGGCGTCCTGACTTTC. Translating it yields CASSQGQGGVLTF.

This clonotype has ten or more counts. The chain carries TRBV3-1 and TRBJ2-1, with 9 bases that match TRBD1. After removal of 4 bases from V and 8 bases from J, the junction contained 6 bases not matched to a gene. The CDR3 spans 14 residues. Per germline, CDR1 LGHDT and CDR2 YNNKEL (reference sequence). DNA of the CDR3: TGTGCCAGCAGCCCCGGGACAGGGCTCTATGAGCAGTTCTTC. This gives the protein CASSPGTGLYEQFF.

This clonotype was counted a few times. This sequence joins TRBV28 and TRBJ1-6, with D possibly TRBD1 on 5 matching bases. The germline V and J ends were trimmed by 10 bases and 4 bases, with 14 bases remaining between them. This CDR3 contains 14 residues. Germline-derived CDR1 and CDR2 are MDHEN and SYDVKM. The CDR3 DNA reads as TGTGCCACCGACCGGGGCCCTTATAATTCACCCCTCCACTTT. This encodes CATDRGPYNSPLHF.

This clonotype was seen repeatedly, ten times or more. The chain employs TRBV6-1 and TRBJ2-1, with D perhaps matching TRBD1 or TRBD2 (5 bases each). Per the germline V gene, CDR1 is MNHNS and CDR2 is SASEGT. The CDR3 length is 15 residues. The ends were cut back, 6 bases at V and 8 bases at J, with 20 bases in the middle. The CDR3 DNA follows: TGTGCCAGCAGCACCGGGACCCAAACCATCCATGAGCAGTTCTTC. Amino acid sequence: CASSTGTQTIHEQFF.

CDR3 DNA: TGTGCCAGTAGCACACCAGGGGGCTCGGTGGCCGAAAAACTGTTTTTT. Its protein is CASSTPGGSVAEKLFF. The V gene is TRBV19, the J gene TRBJ1-4, with 8 bases matching TRBD1. Germline trimming cut 6 bases from V and 8 bases from J; bases unmatched to any gene: 14. Germline V CDR1 and CDR2: LNHDA, SQIVND (reference sequence). The CDR3 contains 16 residues. Full variable domain (missing parts from reference TRBV19 and TRBJ1-4): DGGITQSPKYLFRKEGQNVTLSCEQNLNHDAMYWYRQDPGQGLRLIYYSQIVNDFQKGDIAEGYSVSREKKESFPLTVTSAQKNPTAFYLCASSTPGGSVAEKLFFGSGTQLSVL.

As for this clonotype: A much larger clone lies a single base off, so this may be a read error. The chain employs TRBV3-1 and TRBJ2-7; 7 positions agree with TRBD2. The CDR3 covers 15 residues. Germline values: CDR1 LGHDT, CDR2 YNNKEL (reference sequence). CDR3 sequence (DNA): TGTACCAGCAGCCTAGTCGGTGGAATAGCGGGCGAGCAGTACTTC. Its translation: CTSSLVGGIAGEQYF.

Ten or more counts support this clonotype. V gene TRBV6-1 combines with J gene TRBJ2-7, with D tentatively TRBD2 (5 bases). The germline CDR1 and CDR2 sequences are MNHNS and SASEGT. The CDR3 contains 17 residues. With 0 bases removed from V and 1 base from J, the gap between germline ends came to 16 bases. The CDR3 reads CASSEALWRLDSYEQYF. For the CDR3, the DNA is TGTGCCAGCAGTGAAGCCCTGTGGAGGCTCGATTCCTACGAGCAGTACTTC.

The J gene is TRBJ2-1, the V gene TRBV12-3 or TRBV12-4, with 7 bases identical to TRBD1. The CDR3 spans 16 residues. With 6 bases clipped from V and 0 bases from J, the junction kept 8 bases outside the gene matches. Written as DNA, the CDR3 is TGTGCCAGCAGCGCAGGACAGGCCAGCTCCTACAATGAGCAGTTCTTC. Protein sequence: CASSAGQASSYNEQFF.

This clonotype came up a few times. The genes are TRBV20-1 and TRBJ2-1; 9 bases map to TRBD1. This CDR3 region has 13 residues. CDR1 is DFQATT, CDR2 SNEGSKA, per germline (reference sequence). V lost 5 bases and J lost 6; bases outside the gene matches: 5. CDR3 residues: CSAPKTGGNEQFF. The CDR3 DNA reads as TGCAGTGCTCCAAAGACAGGGGGCAATGAGCAGTTCTTC.

This clonotype has more than one count but fewer than ten. The chain couples TRBV7-9 to TRBJ2-1; 7 positions agree with TRBD1. V was pared by 3 bases and J by 9 bases, with 11 bases of the junction left unmatched. The CDR3 covers 15 residues. Germline V CDR1 and CDR2: SEHNR, FQNEAQ (reference sequence). CDR3 amino acids: CASSFEGARSSEQFF. CDR3 coding DNA: TGTGCCAGCAGCTTCGAGGGGGCGCGATCAAGTGAGCAGTTCTTC. The full variable domain, rest sourced from reference TRBV7-9 and TRBJ2-1, is DTGVSQNPRHKITKRGQNVTFRCDPISEHNRLYWYRQTLGQGPEFLTYFQNEAQLEKSRLLSDRFSAERPKGSFSTLEIQRTEQGDSAMYLCASSFEGARSSEQFFGPGTRLTVL.

The chain is built from TRBV7-9 and TRBJ2-2; D is ambiguous. Per the germline V gene, CDR1 is SEHNR and CDR2 is FQNEAQ (reference sequence). V was cut by 3 bases and J by 3 bases, with 8 bases left in between. This CDR3 region has 14 residues. The CDR3 sequence is CASSFPRDTGELFF. The CDR3 coding sequence is TGTGCCAGCAGCTTCCCCCGGGACACCGGGGAGCTGTTTTTT.

This clonotype showed up just a few times. The rearrangement uses TRBV7-3 and TRBJ2-2; TRBD1 is a possible D gene (6 bases). The V gene lost 4 bases and the J gene lost 3 bases, with 15 bases spanning the gap. There are 16 residues in the CDR3. The germline CDR1 and CDR2 sequences are SGHTA and FQGTGA. The CDR3 loop reads CASSSSMGADTGELFF. In DNA, the CDR3 is TGTGCCAGCAGCTCTTCAATGGGGGCGGACACCGGGGAGCTGTTTTTT.

This clonotype was picked up many times. V is TRBV9 and J is TRBJ2-1, with 7 bases that match TRBD2. The CDR3 is 15 amino acids. Germline V gene data show CDR1 as SGDLS and CDR2 as YYNGEE. V lost 1 base and J lost 1; bases outside the gene matches: 2. CDR3 nucleotide sequence: TGTGCCAGCAGCGTACGGGAGGCATCCTACAATGAGCAGTTCTTC. Translating gives CASSVREASYNEQFF. The full variable domain, in which reference TRBV9 and TRBJ2-1 provide the parts outside the CDR3, is DSGVTQTPKHLITATGQRVTLRCSPRSGDLSVYWYQQSLDQGLQFLIQYYNGEERAKGNILERFSAQQFPDLHSELNLSSLELGDSALYFCASSVREASYNEQFFGPGTRLTVL.

The J gene is TRBJ2-7, the V gene TRBV20-1; perhaps TRBD2 as D (6 bases). Trimming stripped 3 bases from V and 0 bases from J, with 15 bases between. The CDR3 loop spans 15 amino acids. Germline-derived CDR1 and CDR2 are DFQATT and SNEGSKA (reference sequence). CDR3 bases: TGCAGTGCTAGGCGGACGGGACTCCGCTCCTACGAGCAGTACTTC. As protein: CSARRTGLRSYEQYF.

This clonotype has more than one count but fewer than ten. The rearrangement joins TRBV20-1 to TRBJ1-4; TRBD1 agrees at 7 bases. Germline lookup yields CDR1 DFQATT and CDR2 SNEGSKA (reference sequence). Germline trimming cut 6 bases from V and 1 base from J; bases unmatched to any gene: 2. This CDR3 region has 13 residues. CDR3 DNA: TGCAGTGCAGGGGACAGAACTAATGAAAAACTGTTTTTT. Translated, it gives CSAGDRTNEKLFF.

This chain links TRBV2 with TRBJ2-7; D not resolved. The CDR3 contains 13 residues. With 6 bases removed from V and 2 bases from J, the gap between germline ends came to 11 bases. Germline-derived CDR1 and CDR2 are SNHLY and FYNNEI. This CDR3 is CASSLDQPYEQYF. The CDR3 nucleotides are TGTGCCAGCAGCCTGGACCAGCCCTACGAGCAGTACTTC.

The chain is built from TRBV10-3 and TRBJ2-1; TRBD2 might be the D (5 bases). Trimming left V 4 bases short and J 5 bases short, with 12 bases between. The CDR3 covers 14 residues. CDR1 is ENHRY, CDR2 SYGVKD, per germline. The CDR3 loop reads CAISGGERNNEQFF. The CDR3, as DNA: TGTGCCATCAGTGGGGGAGAGCGGAACAATGAGCAGTTCTTC.